There are a few counts of the clone carrying this T cell receptor beta chain. Library construction for TCR beta used iRepertoire HTBI primers and Arm-PCR of CDR3 regions. TCRdb fed the multiplex PCR reads into MiXCR, producing one record per CDR3 protein. The sample has 700,000 or so distinct CDR3 sequences, around 32% seen once; the top ten hold about 42%. This record comes from a study of regulatory T cells in long-lasting Graves disease. The germline V gene has CDR1 MNHNS and CDR2 SASEGT. Trimming stripped 6 bases from V and 3 bases from J, with 9 bases between. The CDR3 totals 13 residues. Documented time point: persistent/refractory GD, antithyroid drugs over 5 years with positive TRAb. PBMC-derived RNA was used for the TCR library.

Material: peripheral blood mononuclear cells (PBMCs), obtained when the disease was refractory, from a patient treated with antithyroid drugs. The sequence derives from a female donor with Graves disease. The chain carries TRBV6-1 and TRBJ1-5, with D perhaps matching TRBD1 (5 bases). The CDR3 DNA is TGTGCCAGCAGGGGGCTGCACAATCAGCCCCAGCATTTT. Translated: CASRGLHNQPQHF.